Shown below are 10 T cell receptor beta chains from a single sample sequenced in a study of Ad26.COV2.S vaccination and SARS-CoV-2 variants. Treatment given: 19 received Ad26.COV2.S at low or high dose, single or two shots; 5 received placebo; per-sample allocation not given. The investigators took samples on day 63 after the first vaccine or placebo injection. The repertoire was sequenced with immunoSEQ multiplex PCR; TCRdb's copy has only in-frame clones and lacks some. The sample has more than 300,000 clones; 80% to 90% are singletons. Source: peripheral blood, taken in a trial of Ad26.COV2.S vaccine versus placebo. These receptors all come from a person between 18 and 60 years old who received the Ad26.COV2.S COVID-19 vaccine or a placebo.

V usage is TRBV5-4 and J usage is TRBJ1-1, with 7 nucleotides matching TRBD1. Unmatched junction bases numbered 5, after V lost 3 bases and J lost 3 bases. The CDR3 is 14 amino acids. Germline V gene lookup returns CDR1 SGHNT and CDR2 YYREEE (reference sequence). This chain's CDR3 is CASSSGTADTEAFF. DNA for the CDR3: TGTGCCAGCAGCTCCGGGACAGCGGACACTGAAGCTTTCTTT. Full variable domain (missing parts from reference TRBV5-4 and TRBJ1-1): ETGVTQSPTHLIKTRGQQVTLRCSSQSGHNTVSWYQQALGQGPQFIFQYYREEENGRGNFPPRFSGLQFPNYSSELNVNALELDDSALYLCASSSGTADTEAFFGQGTRLTVV.

The chain links TRBV3-1 (or the pseudogene TRBV3-2) to TRBJ2-1; D possibly corresponds to TRBD1 (6 bases). The CDR3 has 14 residues. With 5 bases removed from V and 7 bases from J, the gap between germline ends came to 15 bases. Germline V gives CDR1 LGHDT, CDR2 YNNKEL (reference sequence). The CDR3 DNA is TGTGCCAGCAGCTGGGGGCACGGGGTAAATGAGCAGTTCTTC. Amino acid sequence: CASSWGHGVNEQFF.

The chain uses TRBV3-1 (or the pseudogene TRBV3-2) and TRBJ2-2; 12 bases align to TRBD2. The length of the CDR3 is 15 residues. With 6 bases clipped from V and 1 base from J, the junction kept 0 bases outside the gene matches. Germline CDR1 reads LGHDT; CDR2 reads YNNKEL (reference sequence). CDR3 amino acids: CASRTSGGNTGELFF. CDR3 DNA sequence: TGTGCCAGCAGGACTAGCGGGGGGAACACCGGGGAGCTGTTTTTT.

This sequence joins TRBV10-3 and TRBJ2-2, with 7 bases identical to TRBD1. The trim removed 10 bases at V and 3 bases at J, leaving 11 bases unmatched. Germline V gives CDR1 ENHRY, CDR2 SYGVKD. CDR3 size: 15 residues. CDR3 region: CATLPRQGYTGELFF. As DNA, the CDR3 is TGTGCCACTTTGCCCCGACAGGGATACACCGGGGAGCTGTTTTTT.

This sequence joins TRBV12-5 and TRBJ2-5; possibly TRBD2 for D (7 bases). CDR3 length equals 15 residues. In germline, CDR1 is LGHNT, CDR2 FRNRAP. V was trimmed by 6 bases and J by 5 bases, leaving 19 bases between them. The CDR3 loop reads CASGTTQGGRETQYF. CDR3 nucleotide sequence: TGTGCTAGTGGCACAACACAGGGAGGGAGGGAGACCCAGTACTTC.

In nucleotides, the CDR3 is TGTGCCAGCAGACGGGAGGTAGGCTACACCTTC. Amino acids: CASRREVGYTF. V is TRBV28 and J is TRBJ1-2; D uncertain. Trimming pared 6 bases from V and 8 bases from J, leaving 10 bases between. Per the germline V gene, CDR1 is MDHEN and CDR2 is SYDVKM. The CDR3 covers 11 residues.

This chain joins TRBV9 and TRBJ2-1; 8 positions agree with TRBD2. J was trimmed by 1 base and V by 6 bases; bases with no gene match: 12. CDR1 and CDR2 (germline): SGDLS, YYNGEE. This CDR3 comprises 17 residues. The DNA for the CDR3 is TGTGCCAGCACCCCAGTAAGCGGGAGCGAATCCTACAATGAGCAGTTCTTC. Its translation is CASTPVSGSESYNEQFF.

The rearrangement joins TRBV24-1 to TRBJ2-3; TRBD1 or TRBD2 may be the D gene (5 bases each). This CDR3 has 15 amino acids. V lost 8 bases, J lost 2 bases, and 16 bases lay in between. The germline V gene has CDR1 KGHDR and CDR2 SFDVKD. For the CDR3, the DNA is TGTGCCACCACTGACGGGACGGACAACACAGATACGCAGTATTTT. This codes for CATTDGTDNTDTQYF.

J is TRBJ2-1 and V is TRBV24-1; D unclear. Germline V gene sequence: CDR1 KGHDR, CDR2 SFDVKD. The length of the CDR3 is 15 residues. V was cut by 0 bases and J by 7 bases, with 12 bases left in between. The CDR3 nucleotides are TGTGCCACCAGTGATTTGTTTGCCAGCGTAAATGAGCAGTTCTTC. It encodes CATSDLFASVNEQFF.

The V and J genes are TRBV5-4 and TRBJ1-1, with 12 nucleotides matching TRBD1. This CDR3 has 16 amino acids. Germline V gives CDR1 SGHNT, CDR2 YYREEE (reference sequence). V was clipped by 4 bases and J by 6 bases; unmatched bases: 10. The CDR3 DNA sequence: TGTGCCAGCAGCCGGGACAGGGGGCCCGGCGATGCTGAAGCTTTCTTT. Protein product: CASSRDRGPGDAEAFF.